Shown below are 2 T cell receptor beta chains from a single sample sequenced in a study of blood T cell repertoires in COVID-19. Here immunoSEQ multiplex PCR was the method, and the copy in TCRdb shows in-frame clones only, minus some. The sample includes 100,000 to 150,000 clones, more than 70% of them seen just once. The sequencing sample was made of peripheral blood. The receptors originated from a woman in her 30s who had recovered from COVID-19.

Only a few counts were recorded for this clone. The chain has TRBV3-1 (or the pseudogene TRBV3-2) and TRBJ2-1; 8 nucleotides align to TRBD1. V lost 10 bases to trimming and J lost 7 bases; unmatched junction nucleotides: 6. Germline CDR1 is LGHDT and CDR2 is YNNKEL (reference sequence). The CDR3 contains 12 residues. The CDR3 DNA reads as TGTGCCACCACAGGGGGATCGAATGAGCAGTTCTTC. It translates to CATTGGSNEQFF.

V usage is TRBV13 and J usage is TRBJ2-6, with 10 bases aligning to TRBD1. The CDR3 sequence is 18 residues long. Germline loops: CDR1 PRHDT, CDR2 FYEKMQ (reference sequence). Trimming cost V 2 bases and J 0 bases; bases outside gene matches: 4. CDR3 DNA sequence: TGTGCCAGCAGCTTACTGGGACAGGGGATCTCTGGGGCCAACGTCCTGACTTTC. Its protein is CASSLLGQGISGANVLTF.